This T cell receptor beta chain was profiled in a study of blood T cell repertoires in COVID-19. Original data processing: Amplification with reference gene primers provided the estimates of nucleated cell counts. Sequencing was performed with immunoSEQ multiplex PCR; in TCRdb, only in-frame clones are kept and a portion is missing. V and J calls and clone size are copied from that table; D and trimming were computed from the DNA. Of approximately 200,000 clones in the sample, roughly 80% are singletons; the top ten hold about 1.3%. Individuals aged roughly 18 to 100 years were recruited from roughly 22 US areas. Participants had their cohort set by participant-reported clinical history. This CDR3 has 16 amino acids. V dropped 0 bases and J dropped 6 bases, with 15 bases sitting between them. Germline CDR1 and CDR2: LGHNA and YSLEER.

Input material: PBMCs or T cells enriched from blood (not recorded which). The chain recombines TRBV4-3 with TRBJ2-1; tentative D call: TRBD1 (5 bases). The source of this sequence is a woman between 40 and 50 years old with acute COVID-19. CDR3: CASSQDRRGSGNEQFF. For the CDR3, the DNA is TGCGCCAGCAGCCAAGATCGTAGGGGATCCGGCAATGAGCAGTTCTTC.